One and the same sample provided the 27 T cell receptor beta chains below, sequenced in a study of shared clonotypes between healthy human individuals. Sequencing used immunoSEQ multiplex PCR; TCRdb keeps in-frame clones, though not all of them. The data contain roughly 2.5 million clones, around nine tenths of them singletons. Sequences were obtained from naive CD4+ T cells sorted from blood. Subset specified: CD45RA+ positively selected. These receptor sequences come from a man aged 18 to 29 in good health.

Comment on this clone: Relative to the germline gene, one junction end is altered; a read error may explain this. This rearrangement joins TRBV29-1 to TRBJ2-1; D might be TRBD1 (5 bases). The CDR3 runs to 14 residues. The germline V gene encodes CDR1 SQVTM and CDR2 ANQGSEA. CDR3 sequence reads: CSVEGVGSYNEQFF. Written as DNA, the CDR3 is TGCAGCGTGGAAGGGGTAGGGTCCTACAATGAGCAGTTCTTC.

The J gene is TRBJ2-3, the V gene TRBV4-1; 10 bases align to TRBD2. Trimming removed 4 bases from V and 3 bases from J; junction bases left unmatched: 13. CDR1 is MGHRA, CDR2 YSYEKL, per germline. The length of the CDR3 is 18 residues. CDR3 amino acids: CASSREPSGSRRTDTQYF. The CDR3 nucleotides are TGCGCCAGCAGCCGCGAACCTAGCGGGAGCAGGAGGACAGATACGCAGTATTTT.

V usage is TRBV19 and J usage is TRBJ2-3, with 10 bases aligning to TRBD2. The CDR3 covers 15 residues. Germline CDR1 and CDR2: LNHDA and SQIVND (reference sequence). Unmatched junction bases numbered 5, after V lost 4 bases and J lost 4 bases. CDR3 coding DNA: TGTGCCAGTAGTACTAGCGGGGGAGGCCCAGATACGCAGTATTTT. As protein: CASSTSGGGPDTQYF.

The chain joins TRBV5-1 to TRBJ1-1, with 8 bases aligning to TRBD1. From germline, CDR1 is SGHRS and CDR2 YFSETQ. The ends lost 0 bases at V and 1 base at J; junction bases unmatched: 5. CDR3 length equals 16 residues. CDR3 residues: CASSLAVGQGNTEAFF. The CDR3 DNA is TGCGCCAGCAGCTTGGCCGTTGGACAGGGGAACACTGAAGCTTTCTTT.

J is TRBJ1-1 and V is TRBV6-9; 9 nucleotides align to TRBD1. Trimming at V came to 6 bases and at J to 3 bases, leaving 2 bases not matched to a gene. There are 13 residues in the CDR3. Germline V lookup: CDR1 MNHGY, CDR2 SVAAGI. The chain's CDR3 is CASRGDRDTEAFF. CDR3 sequence (DNA): TGTGCCAGCAGGGGGGACAGGGACACTGAAGCTTTCTTT.

The chain links TRBV7-8 to TRBJ2-3; maybe TRBD2 (6 bases). This CDR3 spans 13 amino acids. V was shortened by 1 base and J by 4 bases, with 6 bases between the two germline ends. Germline assignment: CDR1 SGHVS and CDR2 FQNEAQ. This CDR3 is CASSLGEADTQYF. The CDR3 DNA reads as TGTGCCAGCAGCTTAGGGGAGGCAGATACGCAGTATTTT.

The V gene is TRBV7-7, the J gene TRBJ1-5; D call uncertain. Looked up from germline, CDR1 is SSHAT and CDR2 is FNYEAQ (reference sequence). This CDR3 contains 9 residues. The CDR3 DNA is TGTGCTTACAATCAGCCCCAGCATTTT. Protein sequence: CAYNQPQHF.

The chain joins TRBV30 to TRBJ2-7; 8 bases fit TRBD1. CDR3 length: 13 amino acids. V was clipped by 2 bases and J by 7 bases; unmatched bases: 7. Per the germline V gene, CDR1 is GTSNPN and CDR2 is SVGIG (reference sequence). CDR3 sequence: CAWSPPGQAEQYF. The CDR3 bases are TGTGCCTGGAGTCCCCCGGGACAGGCAGAGCAGTACTTC.

To note about this clone: The sample carries other DNA sequences with the same CDR3. The rearrangement uses TRBV7-3 and TRBJ2-2; 8 nucleotides agree with TRBD1. Trimming at V came to 3 bases and at J to 6 bases, leaving 0 bases not matched to a gene. This CDR3 is 13 amino acids long. CDR1 and CDR2 (germline): SGHTA, FQGTGA. The CDR3 nucleotides read TGTGCCAGCAGCTTCAGGGGGCCCGGGGAGCTGTTTTTT. Its translation is CASSFRGPGELFF.

V is TRBV6-5 and J is TRBJ2-3; 9 bases are shared with TRBD1. J was trimmed by 13 bases and V by 8 bases; bases with no gene match: 7. Per the germline V gene, CDR1 is MNHEY and CDR2 is SVGAGI. The CDR3 covers 11 residues. CDR3 in DNA: TGTGCCAGCCTCAGCCGGGACAGGGAGTATTTT. Its translation: CASLSRDREYF.

The rearrangement links TRBV5-1 to TRBJ2-5; D possibly corresponds to TRBD1 (6 bases). The CDR3 extends over 14 amino acids. V gave up 3 bases and J gave up 5 bases, with 14 bases separating them. The germline V gene has CDR1 SGHRS and CDR2 YFSETQ. The CDR3 loop is CASSWGQGTETQYF. CDR3 bases: TGCGCCAGCAGCTGGGGGCAGGGAACGGAGACCCAGTACTTC. The whole variable domain, filled in from reference TRBV5-1 and TRBJ2-5, reads KAGVTQTPRYLIKTRGQQVTLSCSPISGHRSVSWYQQTPGQGLQFLFEYFSETQRNKGNFPGRFSGRQFSNSRSEMNVSTLELGDSALYLCASSWGQGTETQYFGPGTRLLVL.

For the CDR3, the DNA is TGTGCCAGCAGTGAAGACAGGGGGCGTTCAATCTACGAGCAGTACTTC. Protein: CASSEDRGRSIYEQYF. The chain uses TRBV2 and TRBJ2-7; 9 nucleotides align to TRBD1. The V gene end was trimmed by 1 base and the J gene end by 3 bases; junction bases not matched to a gene: 7. The CDR3 is 16 residues long. Germline V CDR1 and CDR2: SNHLY, FYNNEI.

CDR3 nucleotide sequence: TGCGCCAGCAGCACGGGTGGGCTAGCGGGAGACAATGAGCAGTTCTTC. Protein product: CASSTGGLAGDNEQFF. The rearrangement joins TRBV5-1 to TRBJ2-1, with TRBD2 identical over 10 bases. Per germline, CDR1 SGHRS and CDR2 YFSETQ. Trimming at V came to 4 bases and at J to 5 bases, leaving 9 bases not matched to a gene. The CDR3 covers 16 residues.

The chain carries TRBV7-2 and TRBJ1-1, with 7 bases lining up with TRBD1. The length of the CDR3 is 16 residues. Per germline, CDR1 SGHTA and CDR2 FQGNSA. The junction had 15 bases not matched to a gene; V was cut back by 4 bases and J by 7 bases. The CDR3 DNA sequence: TGTGCCAGCAGCTCGTCCCTCGGGACAGTTGTACGTGAAGCTTTCTTT. It codes for CASSSSLGTVVREAFF. Variable domain in full (rest from reference TRBV7-2 and TRBJ1-1): GAGVSQSPSNKVTEKGKDVELRCDPISGHTALYWYRQSLGQGLEFLIYFQGNSAPDKSGLPSDRFSAERTGGSVSTLTIQRTQQEDSAVYLCASSSSLGTVVREAFFGQGTRLTVV.

This chain joins TRBV7-2 and TRBJ1-2; D gene unclear. From germline, CDR1 is SGHTA and CDR2 FQGNSA. The ends were cut back, 1 base at V and 3 bases at J, with 6 bases in the middle. The CDR3 is made up of 13 amino acids. The CDR3: CASSLDPDYGYTF. As DNA, the CDR3 is TGTGCCAGCAGCTTAGACCCCGACTATGGCTACACCTTC.

This chain connects TRBV4-3 to TRBJ2-7, with 8 bases aligning to TRBD1. Trimming cost V 1 base and J 4 bases; bases outside gene matches: 12. Germline lookup yields CDR1 LGHNA and CDR2 YSLEER. This CDR3 is 17 amino acids long. The CDR3 coding sequence is TGCGCCAGCAGCCAAGCTCGACCCCGGGACAGGACGTACGAGCAGTACTTC. Protein sequence: CASSQARPRDRTYEQYF.

Note on this clone: In the same sample, other DNA sequences code for this CDR3. V and J are TRBV9 and TRBJ2-1, with TRBD1 matching 7 bases. Germline CDR1 is SGDLS and CDR2 is YYNGEE. V trimming: 0 bases; J trimming: 2 bases; junction bases outside the gene matches: 2. The CDR3 covers 15 residues. CDR3: CASSVEGAAYNEQFF. DNA for the CDR3: TGTGCCAGCAGCGTAGAGGGGGCGGCCTACAATGAGCAGTTCTTC.

Turning to this clone: Other DNA sequences in this specimen translate into the identical CDR3. CDR3 DNA sequence: TGTGCCTGGAGTCCGGCGAACACCGGGGAGCTGTTTTTT. Its protein product is CAWSPANTGELFF. The chain links TRBV30 to TRBJ2-2; no clear D gene. Per germline, CDR1 GTSNPN and CDR2 SVGIG (reference sequence). The CDR3 is 13 residues long. Trimming pared 2 bases from V and 0 bases from J, leaving 4 bases between.

Turning to this clone: Other DNA sequences of this sample code for an identical CDR3. The gene calls are TRBV2 and TRBJ2-5; 9 positions agree with TRBD2. The CDR3 runs 14 residues. The J segment lost 2 bases and the V segment lost 4 bases, leaving 2 bases of the junction unmatched. Germline CDR1 SNHLY, CDR2 FYNNEI. The chain's CDR3 is CASSVTSGQETQYF. The CDR3 DNA is TGTGCCAGCAGTGTTACTAGCGGGCAAGAGACCCAGTACTTC.

This chain connects TRBV15 to TRBJ2-3; D is perhaps TRBD2 (6 bases). The ends were cut back, 2 bases at V and 3 bases at J, with 24 bases in the middle. Germline loops: CDR1 LNHNV, CDR2 YYDKDF (reference sequence). This CDR3 has 19 amino acids. CDR3: CATSRHPRAGPQGTDTQYF. CDR3 DNA sequence: TGTGCCACCAGCAGACACCCTCGAGCGGGCCCCCAAGGGACAGATACGCAGTATTTT.

This chain uses TRBV5-1 with TRBJ2-1; TRBD2 matches 9 bases. Losses at the gene ends were 2 bases for V and 6 bases for J; bases not matched to a gene: 6. The CDR3 covers 15 residues. The germline CDR1 and CDR2 sequences are SGHRS and YFSETQ. In DNA, the CDR3 is TGCGCCAGCAGCTTAATGGGACTAGCATCCAATGAGCAGTTCTTC. Protein: CASSLMGLASNEQFF.

This clone was observed once. J is TRBJ1-2 and V is TRBV19; D perhaps matches TRBD1 (5 bases). CDR1 and CDR2 from the germline V gene are LNHDA and SQIVND (reference sequence). The germline V and J ends were trimmed by 6 bases and 0 bases, with 14 bases remaining between them. The CDR3 is made up of 15 amino acids. The CDR3 protein is CASRNAGTANYGYTF. As DNA, the CDR3 is TGTGCCAGTAGGAATGCAGGGACGGCTAACTATGGCTACACCTTC.

The CDR3 region has the DNA TGTGCCAGCAGCTTAAATGGTGGGGGGACAGAAAGTTCACCCCTCCACTTT. Residues: CASSLNGGGTESSPLHF. V is TRBV7-3 and J is TRBJ1-6, with 7 bases fitting TRBD1. Germline CDR1 and CDR2: SGHTA and FQGTGA. CDR3 size: 17 residues. V was pared by 1 base and J by 9 bases, with 12 bases of the junction left unmatched.

This clone has only one observation. The chain links TRBV7-5 to TRBJ1-3; the table gives TRBD1 as D, unverified against the DNA. TRBV7-5 is a listed pseudogene. The CDR3 totals 17 residues. The DNA of the CDR3 is TGTGCCAGAAGCTTAGATGTGGGACAGGGATGCGGAAACACCATATATTTT. It codes for CARSLDVGQGCGNTIYF.

The genes are TRBV19 and TRBJ1-2, with D unclear. CDR3 size: 13 residues. Germline CDR1 reads LNHDA; CDR2 reads SQIVND (reference sequence). V was pared by 5 bases and J by 0 bases, with 7 bases between. In nucleotides, the CDR3 is TGTGCCAGTAGTCCCGGAACTAACTATGGCTACACCTTC. Translating it yields CASSPGTNYGYTF.

The CDR3: CASSPGRGNYYEQYF. In DNA form, the CDR3 reads TGTGCCAGCAGCCCGGGTAGGGGTAACTACTACGAGCAGTACTTC. The chain has TRBV7-2 and TRBJ2-7; weak D call: TRBD1 (5 bases). The ends were cut back, 5 bases at V and 3 bases at J, with 17 bases in the middle. The CDR3 contains 15 residues. Germline V lookup: CDR1 SGHTA, CDR2 FQGNSA.

This rearrangement joins TRBV6-6 to TRBJ2-7; TRBD1 agrees at 9 bases. Germline CDR1 is MNHNY and CDR2 is SVGAGI (reference sequence). The ends lost 6 bases at V and 2 bases at J; junction bases unmatched: 2. The CDR3 is 13 residues long. CDR3 in amino acids: CASRRQGAYEQYF. CDR3 coding DNA: TGTGCCAGCAGGCGACAGGGGGCCTACGAGCAGTACTTC.